This TCR beta chain was recovered during a study of cytomegalovirus exposure and HLA in healthy donors. The CDR3 contains 13 residues. Looked up from germline, CDR1 is LNHNV and CDR2 is YYDKDF (reference sequence). V was pared by 3 bases and J by 6 bases, with 9 bases between. Overall study findings and caveats: Earlier analysis looked at TCR beta V segments, and most were productive about 90% or about 30% of the time. A missense DCLRE1C variant was associated with V- and J-gene trimming of TCR beta chains in a later analysis, and an independent cohort replicated the association. Sequencing had likely introduced a cluster of highly shared sequence variants as an artifact.

Points on this clone: The antigen is undetermined.

The study ran its PCR with 60 Vbeta and 13 Jbeta primers. Clones were read by immunoSEQ multiplex PCR, and TCRdb kept only the in-frame ones, dropping some. The sample's table shows approximately 58,000 clones. Specimen: PBMCs. The sequence was obtained from a man aged 30 to 45 in good health and CMV-seropositive. V usage is TRBV15 and J usage is TRBJ1-5; D not resolved. The chain's CDR3 is CATSSRGRQPQHF. The CDR3 nucleotides are TGTGCCACCAGCAGTCGAGGGCGTCAGCCCCAGCATTTT. Drawing the rest from reference TRBV15 and TRBJ1-5, the complete variable domain is DAMVIQNPRYQVTQFGKPVTLSCSQTLNHNVMYWYQQKSSQAPKLLFHYYDKDFNNEADTPDNFQSRRPNTSFCFLDIRSPGLGDTAMYLCATSSRGRQPQHFGDGTRLSIL.